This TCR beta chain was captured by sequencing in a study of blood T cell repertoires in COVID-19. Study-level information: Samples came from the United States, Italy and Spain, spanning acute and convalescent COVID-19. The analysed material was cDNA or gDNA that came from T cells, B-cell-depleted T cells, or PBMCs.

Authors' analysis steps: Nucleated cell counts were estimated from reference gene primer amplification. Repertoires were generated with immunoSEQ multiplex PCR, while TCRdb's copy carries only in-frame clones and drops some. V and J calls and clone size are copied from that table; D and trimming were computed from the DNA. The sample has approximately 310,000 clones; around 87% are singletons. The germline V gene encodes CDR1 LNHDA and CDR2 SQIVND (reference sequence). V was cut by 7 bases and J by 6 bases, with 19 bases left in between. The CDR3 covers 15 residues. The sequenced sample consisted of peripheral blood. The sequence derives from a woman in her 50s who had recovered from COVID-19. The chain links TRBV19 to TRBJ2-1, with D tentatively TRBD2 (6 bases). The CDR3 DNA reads TGTGCCAGTAACCCCCGGGACTCATCGCTCAATGAGCAGTTCTTC. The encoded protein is CASNPRDSSLNEQFF.